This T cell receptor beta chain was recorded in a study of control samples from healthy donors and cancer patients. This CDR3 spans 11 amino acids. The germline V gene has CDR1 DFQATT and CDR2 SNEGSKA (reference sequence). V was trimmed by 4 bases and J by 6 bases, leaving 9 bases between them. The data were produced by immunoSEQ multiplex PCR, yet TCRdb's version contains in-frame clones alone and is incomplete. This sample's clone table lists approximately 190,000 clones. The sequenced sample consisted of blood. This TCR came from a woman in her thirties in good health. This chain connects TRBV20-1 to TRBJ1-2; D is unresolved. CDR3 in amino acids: CSANPANGYTF. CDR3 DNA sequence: TGCAGTGCTAACCCAGCGAATGGCTACACCTTC.